Listed here are 10 T cell receptor beta chains from one sample, sequenced in a study of technical replicates of blood from a handful of donors. Method: immunoSEQ multiplex PCR; TCRdb's copy keeps in-frame clones and lacks some. The data hold tens of thousands of clones, with roughly 94% observed a single time. Sequencing input: T cells isolated from PBMCs. Receptor source: a human donor in good health.

This rearrangement joins TRBV9 to TRBJ1-2; D possibly corresponds to TRBD1 (5 bases). Germline V gives CDR1 SGDLS, CDR2 YYNGEE. The CDR3 runs to 14 residues. V was trimmed by 0 bases and J by 7 bases, leaving 13 bases between them. The CDR3 bases are TGTGCCAGCAGCGTAGTCGGGGGTGTAGGTGGCTACACCTTC. This gives the protein CASSVVGGVGGYTF.

The genes are TRBV4-1 and TRBJ2-2; TRBD2 might be the D (5 bases). With 1 base removed from V and 4 bases from J, the gap between germline ends came to 10 bases. CDR1 is MGHRA, CDR2 YSYEKL, per germline. CDR3 length: 15 residues. The CDR3 loop is CASSQAGLITGELFF. The CDR3 DNA is TGCGCCAGCAGCCAAGCGGGGTTGATCACCGGGGAGCTGTTTTTT.

The V and J genes are TRBV9 and TRBJ1-5, with 9 bases lining up with TRBD1. This CDR3 is built from 14 residues. With V trimmed by 3 bases and J by 5 bases, 3 bases remained unmatched. Germline V gene data show CDR1 as SGDLS and CDR2 as YYNGEE. CDR3 loop: CASSGTGAYQPQHF. The CDR3 DNA reads TGTGCCAGCAGCGGGACAGGGGCCTATCAGCCCCAGCATTTT.

The chain uses TRBV4-1 and TRBJ2-6, with D possibly TRBD1 on 5 matching bases. Germline values: CDR1 MGHRA, CDR2 YSYEKL. With 3 bases removed from V and 0 bases from J, the gap between germline ends came to 12 bases. The CDR3 runs to 17 residues. The CDR3: CASSQTTAHSGANVLTF. The CDR3 DNA is TGCGCCAGCAGCCAGACGACAGCACACTCTGGGGCCAACGTCCTGACTTTC.

J is TRBJ1-2 and V is TRBV30; 11 nucleotides align to TRBD1. The CDR3 is 15 amino acids. From germline, CDR1 is GTSNPN and CDR2 SVGIG (reference sequence). Trimming cost V 2 bases and J 8 bases; bases outside gene matches: 10. The CDR3 protein is CAWSPRTGGVGGYTF. DNA for the CDR3: TGTGCCTGGAGTCCACGGACAGGGGGCGTAGGGGGCTACACCTTC.

This clone has just one count. The V and J genes are TRBV6-1 and TRBJ1-1; 7 bases are shared with TRBD1. CDR1 is MNHNS, CDR2 SASEGT, per germline. Losses at the gene ends were 4 bases for V and 0 bases for J; bases not matched to a gene: 5. The CDR3 totals 15 residues. The CDR3 spells CASSANRGVNTEAFF. CDR3 nucleotides: TGTGCCAGCAGTGCCAACAGGGGCGTGAACACTGAAGCTTTCTTT.

This clone has just one count. The chain has TRBV6-1 and TRBJ1-6, with D possibly being TRBD1 (5 bases). The CDR3 is 17 amino acids. Germline CDR1 and CDR2: MNHNS and SASEGT. V lost 0 bases, J lost 1 base, and 10 bases lay in between. CDR3 region: CASSEAGAKSYNSPLHF. The CDR3 coding sequence is TGTGCCAGCAGTGAAGCAGGGGCTAAGTCCTATAATTCACCCCTCCACTTT.

Details on this clone: The junction departs from germline at one end; a sequencing error may be responsible. The gene calls are TRBV19 and TRBJ2-1; possible D gene TRBD2, 6 bases. The CDR3 consists of 14 residues. Looked up from germline, CDR1 is LNHDA and CDR2 is SQIVND (reference sequence). CDR3 sequence (DNA): TGTGCCAGTAGCCATACCCTAGGTGGCGGACTATGGCTCTTC. The encoded protein is CASSHTLGGGLWLF.

The rearrangement uses TRBV5-1 and TRBJ1-1; 8 bases line up with TRBD1. The CDR3 totals 16 residues. The germline gives CDR1 SGHRS, CDR2 YFSETQ. V was pared by 2 bases and J by 4 bases, with 10 bases of the junction left unmatched. The CDR3 DNA follows: TGCGCCAGCAGCTTCGGTCTCCGCCAGGGGGCCACTGAAGCTTTCTTT. Encoded protein: CASSFGLRQGATEAFF. Full variable domain (outside the CDR3, taken from reference TRBV5-1 and TRBJ1-1): KAGVTQTPRYLIKTRGQQVTLSCSPISGHRSVSWYQQTPGQGLQFLFEYFSETQRNKGNFPGRFSGRQFSNSRSEMNVSTLELGDSALYLCASSFGLRQGATEAFFGQGTRLTVV.

The J gene is TRBJ2-3, the V gene TRBV28, with D possibly matching TRBD2 (5 bases). Germline V gene lookup returns CDR1 MDHEN and CDR2 SYDVKM. This CDR3 spans 16 amino acids. Trimming removed 8 bases at V and 2 bases at J, with 20 bases between. The CDR3 here is CASHRVLRVSTDTQYF. The CDR3 coding sequence is TGTGCCAGCCACAGAGTCCTGCGGGTCTCCACAGATACGCAGTATTTT. Full variable domain (rest looked up from reference TRBV28 and TRBJ2-3): DVKVTQSSRYLVKRTGEKVFLECVQDMDHENMFWYRQDPGLGLRLIYFSYDVKMKEKGDIPEGYSVSREKKERFSLILESASTNQTSMYLCASHRVLRVSTDTQYFGPGTRLTVL.